This T cell receptor beta chain was captured by sequencing in a study of T cell changes during pregnancy in multiple sclerosis. This clone has just a few counts. The table came from immunoSEQ multiplex PCR; TCRdb's copy has only in-frame clones and leaves some out. The table lists approximately 46,000 clones, 70% to 90% of them singletons. The TCR comes from a female donor with multiple sclerosis, enrolled in a pregnancy study. The sample was CD4+ T cells from peripheral blood mononuclear cells, taken after pregnancy.

Here the CDR3 DNA reads TGTGCCAGTAGTATTACCGGAGTCACTGAAGCTTTCTTT. Its protein product is CASSITGVTEAFF. The rearrangement uses TRBV19 and TRBJ1-1; D is unclear. The ends were cut back, 3 bases at V and 4 bases at J, with 9 bases in the middle. The CDR3 length is 13 residues. Germline-derived CDR1 and CDR2 are LNHDA and SQIVND (reference sequence).